A selection of T cell receptor beta chains follows, all from one sample in a study of T-cell reconstitution after alpha-beta-depleted transplantation in children. TCRdb re-called the PCR reads through MiXCR, storing one row per CDR3 protein. The data show approximately 200,000 distinct CDR3 sequences, 5.5% to 7% seen once. Sample: PBMCs, taken before TCRalphabeta/CD19-depleted stem cell transplant. The origin of the receptors is a girl less than two years old with combined immunodeficiency, due to receive a stem cell transplant. Each CDR3 is given with its conserved first and last residue. Fields, in order: clone size, J gene, D gene, V gene, CDR3 DNA, CDR3 protein. The D gene is left open where the match is weak. Rows give clone size only sometimes, using once, few, many, or a class for an expanded clone.

abundance: NA
j_gene: TRBJ2-5
d_gene: NA
v_gene: TRBV7-2
CDR3nt: TGTGCCAGCAGCTTCCCCCTAGGAAAGACCCAGTACTTC
CDR3aa: CASSFPLGKTQYF

abundance: few
j_gene: TRBJ2-5
d_gene: TRBD2
v_gene: TRBV3-1
CDR3nt: TGTGCCAGCAGCCAAGTGCGGCGGGGGGTCCAGTACTTC
CDR3aa: CASSQVRRGVQYF

abundance: few
j_gene: TRBJ1-6
d_gene: NA
v_gene: TRBV19
CDR3nt: TGTGCCAGTAGTTCCATCCCGGGACCTCTGGGTTCACCCCTCCACTTT
CDR3aa: CASSSIPGPLGSPLHF

abundance: many
j_gene: TRBJ2-2
d_gene: TRBD2
v_gene: TRBV18
CDR3nt: TGTGCCAGCTCACTGGGACTAGCGGGAGCCGGCGGGGAGCTGTTTTTT
CDR3aa: CASSLGLAGAGGELFF

abundance: many
j_gene: TRBJ1-2
d_gene: NA
v_gene: TRBV5-5
CDR3nt: TGTGCCAGCAGCTTAGTCGCAGGGGACGATGGCTACACCTTC
CDR3aa: CASSLVAGDDGYTF

abundance: many
j_gene: TRBJ2-1
d_gene: NA
v_gene: TRBV28
CDR3nt: TGTGCCAGCAGTCCCCTCCTCAAGAGAAGCTCCTACAATGAGCAGTTCTTC
CDR3aa: CASSPLLKRSSYNEQFF

abundance: many
j_gene: TRBJ2-3
d_gene: NA
v_gene: TRBV12-3/TRBV12-4
CDR3nt: TGTGCCAGCAGTCCCTCGGGAGAGTGGAGGACAGATACGCAGTATTTT
CDR3aa: CASSPSGEWRTDTQYF

abundance: NA
j_gene: TRBJ1-2
d_gene: NA
v_gene: TRBV12-3/TRBV12-4
CDR3nt: TGTGCCAGCACCTGGGGGGCAGGGGACTATGGCTACACCTTC
CDR3aa: CASTWGAGDYGYTF

abundance: many
j_gene: TRBJ2-1
d_gene: TRBD2
v_gene: TRBV9
CDR3nt: TGTGCCAGCAGCGTTTCGGCTAGCGGGGGTAATGAGCAGTTCTTC
CDR3aa: CASSVSASGGNEQFF

abundance: NA
j_gene: TRBJ2-7
d_gene: TRBD1
v_gene: TRBV4-3
CDR3nt: TGCGCCAGCAGCCCTACGGACAGGGGCTACGAGCAGTACTTC
CDR3aa: CASSPTDRGYEQYF

abundance: NA
j_gene: TRBJ2-7
d_gene: NA
v_gene: TRBV29-1
CDR3nt: TGCAGCGTTGAAACGGCTCCCGCTTCCGAGCAGTACTTC
CDR3aa: CSVETAPASEQYF

abundance: NA
j_gene: TRBJ1-1
d_gene: NA
v_gene: TRBV12-5
CDR3nt: TGTGCTAGTGGTTTGGTTTCAGACCTTATTATTATCAACACTGAAGCTTTCTTT
CDR3aa: CASGLVSDLIIINTEAFF

abundance: NA
j_gene: TRBJ1-5
d_gene: NA
v_gene: TRBV19
CDR3nt: TGTGCCAGTAATGAAGTGGTGAATCAGCCCCAGCATTTT
CDR3aa: CASNEVVNQPQHF

abundance: many
j_gene: TRBJ2-3
d_gene: NA
v_gene: TRBV4-2
CDR3nt: TGTGCCAGCAGCCTCCGGGACTCCGATACGCAGTATTTT
CDR3aa: CASSLRDSDTQYF

abundance: many
j_gene: TRBJ1-3
d_gene: NA
v_gene: TRBV29-1
CDR3nt: TGCAGCGTTGAGGGCCATGGAAACACCATATATTTT
CDR3aa: CSVEGHGNTIYF

abundance: many
j_gene: TRBJ2-5
d_gene: NA
v_gene: TRBV20-1
CDR3nt: TGCAGTGCTAGAGGGACACGAAGCCAAGAGACCCAGTACTTC
CDR3aa: CSARGTRSQETQYF

abundance: many
j_gene: TRBJ2-7
d_gene: NA
v_gene: TRBV28
CDR3nt: TGTGCCAGCAGTTTCGTGCGTAGGCCCTACGAGCAGTACTTC
CDR3aa: CASSFVRRPYEQYF

abundance: many
j_gene: TRBJ2-3
d_gene: NA
v_gene: TRBV24-1
CDR3nt: TGTGCCACCAGCCCCACCGGACGAGATACGCAGTATTTT
CDR3aa: CATSPTGRDTQYF

abundance: many
j_gene: TRBJ2-7
d_gene: TRBD1
v_gene: TRBV28
CDR3nt: TGTGCCAGCAGTTTAGATCCGCGGGGTGCCGAGGACAGGGCCCCCTACGAGCAGTACTTC
CDR3aa: CASSLDPRGAEDRAPYEQYF

abundance: many
j_gene: TRBJ2-3
d_gene: NA
v_gene: TRBV5-1
CDR3nt: TGCGCCAGCAGCTTGGAGAGGGTCCCTGATACGCAGTATTTT
CDR3aa: CASSLERVPDTQYF

abundance: many
j_gene: TRBJ2-2
d_gene: TRBD1
v_gene: TRBV12-3/TRBV12-4
CDR3nt: TGTGCCAGCAGTCAGGGGACAGGGGTTCCCGGGGAGCTGTTTTTT
CDR3aa: CASSQGTGVPGELFF

abundance: NA
j_gene: TRBJ1-5
d_gene: NA
v_gene: TRBV28
CDR3nt: TGTGCCAGCAGTTTATTGGGGTGGACAGGCAATCAGCCCCAGCATTTT
CDR3aa: CASSLLGWTGNQPQHF

abundance: many
j_gene: TRBJ2-1
d_gene: NA
v_gene: TRBV6-5
CDR3nt: TGTGCCAGCAGTTACGGAGCGCTAGCAAATGAGCAGTTCTTC
CDR3aa: CASSYGALANEQFF

abundance: many
j_gene: TRBJ2-3
d_gene: TRBD2
v_gene: TRBV12-3/TRBV12-4
CDR3nt: TGTGCCAGCAGTTACGGACTAGCGGGAGTTTCAGATACGCAGTATTTT
CDR3aa: CASSYGLAGVSDTQYF

abundance: many
j_gene: TRBJ2-7
d_gene: TRBD2
v_gene: TRBV27
CDR3nt: TGTGCCAGCATGTTAGCGGGAGCTCCCGCTTACGAGCAGTACTTC
CDR3aa: CASMLAGAPAYEQYF

abundance: many
j_gene: TRBJ2-1
d_gene: TRBD1
v_gene: TRBV15
CDR3nt: TGTGCCACCAGCAGGTTTCAGGGACAGTCCTACAATGAGCAGTTCTTC
CDR3aa: CATSRFQGQSYNEQFF

abundance: many
j_gene: TRBJ2-7
d_gene: TRBD1
v_gene: TRBV18
CDR3nt: TGTGCCAGCTCACCAAGTTTGCCAGGGGGTAGCGAGCAGTACTTC
CDR3aa: CASSPSLPGGSEQYF

abundance: many
j_gene: TRBJ2-3
d_gene: NA
v_gene: TRBV19
CDR3nt: TGTGCCAGTAGTAGTTCCCAAGCCCCAGATACGCAGTATTTT
CDR3aa: CASSSSQAPDTQYF

abundance: many
j_gene: TRBJ2-6
d_gene: NA
v_gene: TRBV29-1
CDR3nt: TGCAGCGTTGAAGCCCCCTCCCGGGACACCAGCTCTGGGGCCAACGTCCTGACTTTC
CDR3aa: CSVEAPSRDTSSGANVLTF

abundance: NA
j_gene: TRBJ2-5
d_gene: NA
v_gene: TRBV4-2
CDR3nt: TGTGCCAGCAGCCAAGGAGACAGAACCCAAGAGACCCAGTACTTC
CDR3aa: CASSQGDRTQETQYF

abundance: few
j_gene: TRBJ1-6
d_gene: NA
v_gene: TRBV4-2
CDR3nt: TGTGCCAGCAGCCAAGATTTGGGGGGCCGCTATAGATCACCCCTCCACTTT
CDR3aa: CASSQDLGGRYRSPLHF

abundance: many
j_gene: TRBJ2-1
d_gene: NA
v_gene: TRBV7-9
CDR3nt: TGTGCCAGCAGCTCCTATTACCGGAGCTCCTACAATGAGCAGTTCTTC
CDR3aa: CASSSYYRSSYNEQFF

abundance: many
j_gene: TRBJ2-4
d_gene: NA
v_gene: TRBV5-6
CDR3nt: TGTGCCAGCACCCATCGGGGCCTTTCGGTGACCAAAAACATTCAGTACTTC
CDR3aa: CASTHRGLSVTKNIQYF

abundance: many
j_gene: TRBJ2-1
d_gene: TRBD1
v_gene: TRBV7-9
CDR3nt: TGTGCCAGCAGCTTAGCGTACAGGGGGCACAATGAGCAGTTCTTC
CDR3aa: CASSLAYRGHNEQFF

abundance: NA
j_gene: TRBJ2-4
d_gene: NA
v_gene: TRBV20-1
CDR3nt: TGCAGTGCTCCTGGTTACCGAGCCAAAAACATTCAGTACTTC
CDR3aa: CSAPGYRAKNIQYF

abundance: many
j_gene: TRBJ1-1
d_gene: NA
v_gene: TRBV20-1
CDR3nt: TGCAGTGGGGTCCACACTGAAGCTTTCTTT
CDR3aa: CSGVHTEAFF

abundance: many
j_gene: TRBJ2-7
d_gene: TRBD2
v_gene: TRBV4-2
CDR3nt: TGTGCCAGCAGCCTTGTGAACGTCGAGACTAGCGGGAGTTCCTACGAGCAGTACTTC
CDR3aa: CASSLVNVETSGSSYEQYF

abundance: many
j_gene: TRBJ2-2
d_gene: NA
v_gene: TRBV6-2/TRBV6-3
CDR3nt: TGTGCCAGCAGTTACCTGAACACCGGGGAGCTGTTTTTT
CDR3aa: CASSYLNTGELFF

abundance: many
j_gene: TRBJ2-1
d_gene: NA
v_gene: TRBV12-3/TRBV12-4
CDR3nt: TGTGCCAGCAGGTATACCCGGGAGCAGTTCTTC
CDR3aa: CASRYTREQFF

abundance: few
j_gene: TRBJ2-7
d_gene: NA
v_gene: TRBV20-1
CDR3nt: TGCAGTGCTAGAGATGTCCGAACCTACGAGCAGTACTTC
CDR3aa: CSARDVRTYEQYF

abundance: many
j_gene: TRBJ2-1
d_gene: TRBD1
v_gene: TRBV9
CDR3nt: TGTGCCAGCAGCGCCGGGACAGACAATGAGCAGTTCTTC
CDR3aa: CASSAGTDNEQFF

abundance: few
j_gene: TRBJ2-2
d_gene: TRBD2
v_gene: TRBV27
CDR3nt: TGTGCCAGCAGCCATTCCCCGACTAGCGGGAGGTCCAAATATACCGGGGAGCTGTTTTTT
CDR3aa: CASSHSPTSGRSKYTGELFF

abundance: many
j_gene: TRBJ2-5
d_gene: NA
v_gene: TRBV4-3
CDR3nt: TGCGCCAGCAGCCAAGACAGGGGGGTAGAGACCCAGTACTTC
CDR3aa: CASSQDRGVETQYF